The 10 T cell receptor beta chains in this list originate from one sample, sequenced in a study of T cell responses to AZD1222 COVID-19 vaccine. The repertoire was sequenced with immunoSEQ multiplex PCR; TCRdb's copy has only in-frame clones and lacks some. The sample consists of more than 100,000 clones, 85% to 95% of them appearing once. The sequenced sample was peripheral blood, obtained on day 0 of AZD1222 vaccination. These receptors were taken from an adult in good health.

The chain has TRBV3-1 (or the pseudogene TRBV3-2) and TRBJ1-1, with 10 bases identical to TRBD1. Germline assignment: CDR1 LGHDT and CDR2 YNNKEL (reference sequence). There are 14 residues in the CDR3. The J segment lost 10 bases and the V segment lost 4 bases, leaving 9 bases of the junction unmatched. The CDR3 nucleotides are TGTGCCAGCAGCCCAGGGACAGGGGCTCGGAGAGCTTTCTTT. It codes for CASSPGTGARRAFF.

The chain employs TRBV3-1 (or the pseudogene TRBV3-2) and TRBJ1-6; D is perhaps TRBD1 (5 bases). The CDR3 loop spans 16 amino acids. Deletions cut 1 base from V and 10 bases from J, with 17 bases between. Germline-derived CDR1 and CDR2 are LGHDT and YNNKEL (reference sequence). The CDR3 sequence: CASSQGFSQGGSPLHF. In DNA, the CDR3 is TGTGCCAGCAGCCAAGGGTTTAGTCAGGGAGGGTCACCCCTCCACTTT.

The genes are TRBV7-2 and TRBJ2-1; 8 nucleotides match TRBD2. The CDR3 has 14 residues. CDR1 is SGHTA and CDR2 is FQGNSA in the germline V gene. V was pared by 5 bases and J by 9 bases, with 9 bases of the junction left unmatched. CDR3 nucleotides: TGTGCCAGCAGCCGGGAGGGGTGGGCTATTGAGCAGTTCTTC. It codes for CASSREGWAIEQFF.

The J gene is TRBJ2-3, the V gene TRBV5-1, with D perhaps matching TRBD2 (5 bases). Germline CDR1 is SGHRS and CDR2 is YFSETQ. V dropped 3 bases and J dropped 7 bases, with 9 bases sitting between them. This CDR3 contains 12 residues. CDR3 loop: CASSSDFYTQYF. In DNA, the CDR3 is TGCGCCAGCAGCTCGGACTTTTATACGCAGTATTTT.

This chain uses TRBV2 with TRBJ1-1; D gene uncertain. Germline loops: CDR1 SNHLY, CDR2 FYNNEI. The V end was cut by 0 bases, the J end by 5 bases, with 22 bases between. The CDR3 covers 18 residues. The CDR3 DNA reads TGTGCCAGCAGTGAAGCCCTTGGGGAAGGCGCGCGGGAAACTGAAGCTTTCTTT. This encodes CASSEALGEGARETEAFF.

The J gene is TRBJ2-2, the V gene TRBV6-4; D unclear. The ends were cut back, 3 bases at V and 3 bases at J, with 8 bases in the middle. The CDR3 has 14 amino acids. Germline V gene lookup returns CDR1 MRHNA and CDR2 SNTAGT. CDR3 sequence: CASSEDLYTGELFF. Here the CDR3 DNA reads TGTGCCAGCAGTGAAGACCTCTACACCGGGGAGCTGTTTTTT.

Note on this clone: One junction end does not reproduce the germline sequence, and a read error may be involved. Other DNA sequences in the same sample also yield this CDR3. The chain combines TRBV14 with TRBJ1-1; no firm D call. This CDR3 is 12 amino acids long. In germline, CDR1 is SGHDN, CDR2 FVKESK. The CDR3 here is CASSQEGFSAFF. The CDR3 DNA reads as TGTGCCAGCAGTCAAGAGGGATTTTCGGCTTTCTTT.

The chain employs TRBV28 and TRBJ1-2; D call uncertain. CDR1 and CDR2 (germline): MDHEN, SYDVKM. Trimming stripped 8 bases from V and 0 bases from J, with 7 bases between. The CDR3 loop spans 12 amino acids. The CDR3, as DNA: TGTGCCAGCGGCACTTCTAACTATGGCTACACCTTC. Protein product: CASGTSNYGYTF.

DNA of the CDR3: TGTGCCAGCAGTCGGCTCGTCGAAGGAGGCTACACCTTC. Residues: CASSRLVEGGYTF. The J gene is TRBJ1-2, the V gene TRBV6-5; D gene unclear. Germline CDR1 is MNHEY and CDR2 is SVGAGI. The CDR3 is made up of 13 amino acids. Trimming left V 5 bases short and J 8 bases short, with 15 bases between.

The CDR3 sequence is CASSTWTGWDEKLFF. For the CDR3, the DNA is TGTGCCAGCAGCACATGGACAGGGTGGGATGAAAAACTGTTTTTT. The chain links TRBV11-2 to TRBJ1-4; 8 positions match TRBD1. The CDR3 sequence is 15 residues long. Germline lookup yields CDR1 SGHAT and CDR2 FQNNGV. After removal of 5 bases from V and 6 bases from J, the junction contained 8 bases not matched to a gene.